The 8 T cell receptor beta chains in this list originate from one sample, sequenced in a study of T cell responses to AZD1222 COVID-19 vaccine. Using immunoSEQ multiplex PCR, the repertoire was profiled, and TCRdb retains in-frame clones only, with some absent. The sample lists around 100,000 clones, roughly nine tenths seen once, with 15% to 20% in the top ten. Source: peripheral blood, taken on day 0 of AZD1222 vaccination. Every receptor here comes from an adult in good health.

The rearrangement uses TRBV24-1 and TRBJ2-3; D is possibly TRBD2 (6 bases). Per the germline V gene, CDR1 is KGHDR and CDR2 is SFDVKD. V gave up 4 bases and J gave up 5 bases, with 18 bases separating them. CDR3 length: 16 amino acids. CDR3 amino acids: CATSDSAGPPGDTQYF. As DNA, the CDR3 is TGTGCCACCAGTGACTCCGCGGGACCGCCGGGAGATACGCAGTATTTT.

The V call is TRBV28, the J call TRBJ2-5, with 7 bases that match TRBD2. Losses at the gene ends were 4 bases for V and 5 bases for J; bases not matched to a gene: 10. Germline V lookup: CDR1 MDHEN, CDR2 SYDVKM. The CDR3 extends over 15 amino acids. The CDR3 region has the DNA TGTGCCAGCAGTTCTAGCGGAGAGTTTCTGGAGACCCAGTACTTC. It encodes CASSSSGEFLETQYF.

This rearrangement joins TRBV6-5 to TRBJ1-6; D call uncertain. Trimming shortened V by 2 bases and J by 0 bases, and 5 bases separated the two germline ends. Germline V gene lookup returns CDR1 MNHEY and CDR2 SVGAGI. This CDR3 has 15 residues. CDR3 amino acids: CASSYGSSYNSPLHF. The CDR3 region has the DNA TGTGCCAGCAGTTACGGGAGCTCCTATAATTCACCCCTCCACTTT.

The CDR3 reads CASSLDLNTEAFF. Written as DNA, the CDR3 is TGTGCCAGCAGTTTAGACCTAAACACTGAAGCTTTCTTT. The chain couples TRBV28 to TRBJ1-1; no firm D call. The CDR3 consists of 13 residues. Germline CDR1 is MDHEN and CDR2 is SYDVKM. V was shortened by 2 bases and J by 2 bases, with 6 bases between the two germline ends. Supplemented by reference TRBV28 and TRBJ1-1, the full variable domain reads DVKVTQSSRYLVKRTGEKVFLECVQDMDHENMFWYRQDPGLGLRLIYFSYDVKMKEKGDIPEGYSVSREKKERFSLILESASTNQTSMYLCASSLDLNTEAFFGQGTRLTVV.

V usage is TRBV19 and J usage is TRBJ1-2; 9 bases are a match to TRBD1. In germline, CDR1 is LNHDA, CDR2 SQIVND (reference sequence). The CDR3 sequence is 15 residues long. The junction had 7 bases not matched to a gene; V was cut back by 5 bases and J by 3 bases. As DNA, the CDR3 is TGTGCCAGTAGTCAGCCGGGACAGGGTCACTATGGCTACACCTTC. This sequence encodes CASSQPGQGHYGYTF.

The genes are TRBV6-2 or TRBV6-3 and TRBJ2-5; a weak D match, TRBD1 (6 bases). With 5 bases removed from V and 3 bases from J, the gap between germline ends came to 22 bases. The CDR3 extends over 17 amino acids. Looked up from germline, CDR1 is MNHEY and CDR2 is SVGEGT. This chain's CDR3 is CASSPPPGVGAKETQYF. The DNA of the CDR3 is TGTGCCAGCAGTCCCCCTCCCGGGGTGGGGGCCAAAGAGACCCAGTACTTC.

CDR3 amino acids: CASSYGSSTDTQYF. CDR3 coding DNA: TGTGCCAGCAGTTACGGGTCTAGCACAGATACGCAGTATTTT. The chain uses TRBV6-5 and TRBJ2-3; no reliable D call. CDR3 length: 14 amino acids. The germline CDR1 and CDR2 sequences are MNHEY and SVGAGI. The V and J ends lost 2 bases and 0 bases respectively, with 6 bases between them.

The chain's CDR3 is CASSEALQGGTEAFF. The CDR3 DNA sequence: TGTGCCAGCAGTGAAGCGCTTCAAGGGGGCACTGAAGCTTTCTTT. The chain has TRBV2 and TRBJ1-1, with D possibly being TRBD1 (6 bases). This CDR3 region has 15 residues. In germline, CDR1 is SNHLY, CDR2 FYNNEI. Trimming removed 0 bases at V and 4 bases at J, with 12 bases between.